The present T cell receptor beta chain was sequenced within a study of blood T cell repertoires in COVID-19. Study information: Acute and convalescent COVID-19 samples came from the United States, Italy and Spain. PBMCs, B-cell-depleted T cells, or T cells provided the cDNA or gDNA that made up the material.

V gave up 6 bases and J gave up 1 base; unmatched junction bases: 4. The CDR3 has 16 amino acids. The germline V gene encodes CDR1 MNHEY and CDR2 SVGEGT. As processed by the authors: Amplification of reference gene primers was used by the study to estimate nucleated cell counts. Produced via immunoSEQ multiplex PCR; TCRdb's table is partial and in-frame only. The V and J calls and clone size were taken over from that table, and D and trimming were inferred from the DNA. The data hold about 190,000 clones, with about three quarters observed a single time. This chain joins TRBV6-2 or TRBV6-3 and TRBJ2-3; 13 nucleotides line up with TRBD2. This TCR was recovered from an elderly woman with active or convalescent COVID-19. Specimen: peripheral blood. The CDR3 sequence is CASSRLAGGGTDTQYF. The CDR3 bases are TGTGCCAGCAGCCGACTAGCGGGGGGCGGCACAGATACGCAGTATTTT.